One sample yielded the 3 T cell receptor beta chains listed below, sequenced in a study of shared clonotypes between healthy human individuals. Here immunoSEQ multiplex PCR was the method, and the copy in TCRdb shows in-frame clones only, minus some. The repertoire includes about 2.3 million clones, under 95% of them detected once, and approximately 0.4% sits in the top ten. Sequencing was done on a sample of naive CD4+ T cells from PBMCs. Subset denoted: CD45RA+ positively selected. The receptors stem from a man between 18 and 35 years old in good health. Some clones in this sample may be carry-over from other donors' samples.

This clone came up a few times. CDR3 sequence: CASSMAERGSAAFF. The CDR3 DNA reads TGTGCCAGTAGTATGGCGGAGAGGGGGTCGGCAGCTTTCTTT. The genes are TRBV19 and TRBJ1-1; TRBD1 might be the D (6 bases). The V gene lost 3 bases and the J gene lost 10 bases, with 18 bases spanning the gap. Germline V gene sequence: CDR1 LNHDA, CDR2 SQIVND (reference sequence). The CDR3 is 14 amino acids. Full variable domain (remainder filled in from reference TRBV19 and TRBJ1-1): DGGITQSPKYLFRKEGQNVTLSCEQNLNHDAMYWYRQDPGQGLRLIYYSQIVNDFQKGDIAEGYSVSREKKESFPLTVTSAQKNPTAFYLCASSMAERGSAAFFGQGTRLTVV.

The chain joins TRBV27 to TRBJ2-3, with D possibly being TRBD2 (6 bases). Germline V gives CDR1 MNHEY, CDR2 SMNVEV (reference sequence). Trimming shortened V by 5 bases and J by 9 bases, and 21 bases separated the two germline ends. This CDR3 has 15 amino acids. In DNA, the CDR3 is TGTGCCAGCAGTCTCTCCGGGACTGGAGAAGGGACGCAGTATTTT. Translated, it gives CASSLSGTGEGTQYF.

This clone has a single count. The chain employs TRBV7-8 and TRBJ2-5; D might be TRBD2 (5 bases). This CDR3 contains 15 residues. From germline, CDR1 is SGHVS and CDR2 FQNEAQ. V dropped 2 bases and J dropped 3 bases, with 13 bases sitting between them. The CDR3: CASSLREAGKETQYF. The CDR3 DNA reads as TGTGCCAGCAGCTTAAGAGAGGCGGGCAAAGAGACCCAGTACTTC.